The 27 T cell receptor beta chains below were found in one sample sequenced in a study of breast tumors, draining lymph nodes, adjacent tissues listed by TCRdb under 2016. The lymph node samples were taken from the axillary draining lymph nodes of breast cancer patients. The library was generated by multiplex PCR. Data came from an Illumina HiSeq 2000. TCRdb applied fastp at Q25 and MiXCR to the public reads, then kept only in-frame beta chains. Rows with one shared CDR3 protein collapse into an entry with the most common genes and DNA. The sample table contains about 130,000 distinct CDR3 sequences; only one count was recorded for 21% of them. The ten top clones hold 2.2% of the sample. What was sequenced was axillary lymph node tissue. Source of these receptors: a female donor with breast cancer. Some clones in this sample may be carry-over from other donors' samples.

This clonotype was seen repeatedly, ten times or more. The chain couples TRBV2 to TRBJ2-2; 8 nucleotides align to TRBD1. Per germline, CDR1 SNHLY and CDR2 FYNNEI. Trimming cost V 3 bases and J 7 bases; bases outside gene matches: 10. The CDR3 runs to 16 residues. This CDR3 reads CASSDRTGFVGGELFF. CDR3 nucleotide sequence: TGTGCCAGCAGTGACAGGACAGGGTTCGTCGGCGGGGAGCTGTTTTTT.

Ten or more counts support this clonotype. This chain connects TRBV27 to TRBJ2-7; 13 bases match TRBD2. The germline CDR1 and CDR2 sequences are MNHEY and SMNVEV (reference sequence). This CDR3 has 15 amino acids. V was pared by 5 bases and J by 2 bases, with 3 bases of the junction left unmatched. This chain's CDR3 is CASSAGLAGPYEQYF. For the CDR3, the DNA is TGTGCCAGCAGTGCGGGACTAGCGGGGCCCTACGAGCAGTACTTC.

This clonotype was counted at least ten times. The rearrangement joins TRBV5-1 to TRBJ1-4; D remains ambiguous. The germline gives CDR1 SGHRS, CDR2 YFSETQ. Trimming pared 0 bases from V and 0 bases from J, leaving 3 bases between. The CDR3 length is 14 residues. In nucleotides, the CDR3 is TGCGCCAGCAGCTTGGCCTCAACTAATGAAAAACTGTTTTTT. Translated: CASSLASTNEKLFF.

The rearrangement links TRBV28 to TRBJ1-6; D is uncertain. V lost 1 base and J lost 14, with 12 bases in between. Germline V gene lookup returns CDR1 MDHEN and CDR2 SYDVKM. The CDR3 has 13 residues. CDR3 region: CASSLSGQVSLHF. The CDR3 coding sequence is TGTGCCAGCAGTTTATCGGGTCAGGTTTCCCTCCACTTT.

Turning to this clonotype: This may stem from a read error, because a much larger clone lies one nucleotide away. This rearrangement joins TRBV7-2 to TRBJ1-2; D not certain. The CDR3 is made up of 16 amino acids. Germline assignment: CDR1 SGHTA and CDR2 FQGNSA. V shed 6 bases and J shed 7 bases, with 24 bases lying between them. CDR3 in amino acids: CASSLMGFGELSGYTF. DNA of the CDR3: TGTGCCAGCAGTTTAATGGGATTTGGAGAGTTGAGTGGCTACACCTTC. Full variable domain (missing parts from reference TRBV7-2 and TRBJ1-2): GAGVSQSPSNKVTEKGKDVELRCDPISGHTALYWYRQSLGQGLEFLIYFQGNSAPDKSGLPSDRFSAERTGGSVSTLTIQRTQQEDSAVYLCASSLMGFGELSGYTFGSGTRLTVV.

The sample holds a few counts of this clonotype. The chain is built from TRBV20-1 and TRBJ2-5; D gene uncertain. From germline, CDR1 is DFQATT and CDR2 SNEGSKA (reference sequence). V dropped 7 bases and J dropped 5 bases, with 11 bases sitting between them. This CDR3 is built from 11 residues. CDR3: CSGLVKETQYF. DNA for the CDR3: TGCAGTGGATTGGTGAAGGAGACCCAGTACTTC.

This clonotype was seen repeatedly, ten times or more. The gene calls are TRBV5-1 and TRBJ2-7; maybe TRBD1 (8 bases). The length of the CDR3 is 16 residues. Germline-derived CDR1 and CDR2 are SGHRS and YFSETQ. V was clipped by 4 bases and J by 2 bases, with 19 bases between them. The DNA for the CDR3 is TGCGCCAGCAGCCCAGGGGGGGGACAGGCAACCTACGAGCAGTACTTC. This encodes CASSPGGGQATYEQYF.

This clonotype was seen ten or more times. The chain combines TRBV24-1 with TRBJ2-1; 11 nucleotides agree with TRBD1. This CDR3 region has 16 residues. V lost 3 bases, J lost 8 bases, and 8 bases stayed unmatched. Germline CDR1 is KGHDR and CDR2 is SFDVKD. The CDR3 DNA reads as TGTGCCACCAGTGATCCGGGACAGGGGGGTACCGATGAGCAGTTCTTC. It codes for CATSDPGQGGTDEQFF.

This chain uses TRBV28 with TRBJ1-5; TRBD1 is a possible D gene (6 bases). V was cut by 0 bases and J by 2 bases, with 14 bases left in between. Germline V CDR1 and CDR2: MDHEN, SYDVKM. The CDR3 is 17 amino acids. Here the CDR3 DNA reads TGTGCCAGCAGTTTATGGCTACGGGGGGCTGGCAATCAGCCCCAGCATTTT. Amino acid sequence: CASSLWLRGAGNQPQHF.

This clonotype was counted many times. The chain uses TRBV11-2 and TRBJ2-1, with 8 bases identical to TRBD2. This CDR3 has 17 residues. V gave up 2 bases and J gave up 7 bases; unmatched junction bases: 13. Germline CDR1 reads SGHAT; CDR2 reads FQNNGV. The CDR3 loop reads CASSLRGGSGSHNEQFF. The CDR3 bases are TGTGCCAGCAGCTTACGCGGTGGGAGCGGGAGTCATAATGAGCAGTTCTTC.

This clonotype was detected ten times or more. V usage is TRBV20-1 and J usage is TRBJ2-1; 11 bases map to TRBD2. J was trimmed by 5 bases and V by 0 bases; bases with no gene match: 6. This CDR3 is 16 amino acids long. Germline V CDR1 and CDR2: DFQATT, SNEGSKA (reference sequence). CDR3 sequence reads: CSARDVTSGRDNEQFF. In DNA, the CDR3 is TGCAGTGCTAGAGATGTCACTAGCGGGAGAGACAATGAGCAGTTCTTC.

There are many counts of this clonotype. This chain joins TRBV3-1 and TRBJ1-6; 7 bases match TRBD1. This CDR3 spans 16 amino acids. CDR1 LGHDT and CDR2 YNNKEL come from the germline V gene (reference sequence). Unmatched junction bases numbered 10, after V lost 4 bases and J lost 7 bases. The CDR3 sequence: CASSRDSEVTNSPLHF. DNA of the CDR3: TGTGCCAGCAGCCGGGACAGCGAGGTGACAAATTCACCCCTCCACTTT.

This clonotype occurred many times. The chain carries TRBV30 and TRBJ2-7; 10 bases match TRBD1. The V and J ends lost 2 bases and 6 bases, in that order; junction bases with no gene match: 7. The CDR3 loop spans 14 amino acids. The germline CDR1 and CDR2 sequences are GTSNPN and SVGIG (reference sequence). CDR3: CAWSTGTGVSEQYF. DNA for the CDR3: TGTGCCTGGAGTACCGGGACAGGGGTAAGCGAGCAGTACTTC.

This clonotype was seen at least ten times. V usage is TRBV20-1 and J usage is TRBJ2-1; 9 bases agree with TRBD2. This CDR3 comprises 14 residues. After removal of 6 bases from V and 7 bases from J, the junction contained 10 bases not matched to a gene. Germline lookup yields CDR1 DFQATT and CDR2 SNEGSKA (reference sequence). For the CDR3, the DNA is TGCAGTGCCGGAGCTAGCGGGAAGGGGAATGAGCAGTTCTTC. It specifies CSAGASGKGNEQFF.

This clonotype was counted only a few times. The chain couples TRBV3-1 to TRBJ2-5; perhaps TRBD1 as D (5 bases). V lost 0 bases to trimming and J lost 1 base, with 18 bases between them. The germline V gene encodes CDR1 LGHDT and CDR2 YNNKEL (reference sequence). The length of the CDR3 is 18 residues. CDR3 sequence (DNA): TGTGCCAGCAGCCAAGAATCGCCTACCTTCAGGGCCCAAGAGACCCAGTACTTC. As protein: CASSQESPTFRAQETQYF.

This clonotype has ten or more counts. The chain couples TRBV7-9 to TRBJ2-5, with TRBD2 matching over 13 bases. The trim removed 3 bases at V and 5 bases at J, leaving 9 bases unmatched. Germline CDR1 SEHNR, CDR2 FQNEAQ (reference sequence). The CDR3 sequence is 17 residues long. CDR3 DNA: TGTGCCAGCAGCTTGGGGACTAGCGGGGCTGTAGAGGAGACCCAGTACTTC. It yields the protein CASSLGTSGAVEETQYF.

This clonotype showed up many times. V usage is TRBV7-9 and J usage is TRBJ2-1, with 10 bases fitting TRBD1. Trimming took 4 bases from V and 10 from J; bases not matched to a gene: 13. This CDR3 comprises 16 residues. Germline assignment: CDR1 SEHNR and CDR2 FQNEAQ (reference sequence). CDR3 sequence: CASSSDDRGPVREQFF. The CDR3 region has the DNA TGTGCCAGCAGCTCCGATGACAGGGGGCCCGTCAGAGAGCAGTTCTTC.

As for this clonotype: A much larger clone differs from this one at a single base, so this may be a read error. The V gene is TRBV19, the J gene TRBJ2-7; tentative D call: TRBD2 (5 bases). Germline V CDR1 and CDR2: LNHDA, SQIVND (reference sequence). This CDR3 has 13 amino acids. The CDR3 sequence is CASSIVEGYGQYF. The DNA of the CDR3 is TGTGCCAGTAGTATAGTCGAGGGATACGGGCAGTACTTC.

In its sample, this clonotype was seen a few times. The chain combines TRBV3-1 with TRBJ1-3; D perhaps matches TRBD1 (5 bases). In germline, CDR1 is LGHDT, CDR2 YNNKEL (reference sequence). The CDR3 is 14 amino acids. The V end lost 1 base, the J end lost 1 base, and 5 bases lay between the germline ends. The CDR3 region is CASSQGGSGNTIYF. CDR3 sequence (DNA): TGTGCCAGCAGCCAAGGGGGGTCTGGAAACACCATATATTTT.

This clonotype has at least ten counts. CDR3 bases: TGTGCCAGCAGCTTAGAAGAGGCTTCGGTCATTCAGTACTTC. Residues: CASSLEEASVIQYF. The chain couples TRBV7-9 to TRBJ2-4; D remains unclear. The CDR3 consists of 14 residues. Looked up from germline, CDR1 is SEHNR and CDR2 is FQNEAQ (reference sequence). V shed 1 base and J shed 9 bases, with 13 bases lying between them. Drawing the rest from reference TRBV7-9 and TRBJ2-4, the complete variable domain is DTGVSQNPRHKITKRGQNVTFRCDPISEHNRLYWYRQTLGQGPEFLTYFQNEAQLEKSRLLSDRFSAERPKGSFSTLEIQRTEQGDSAMYLCASSLEEASVIQYFGAGTRLSVL.

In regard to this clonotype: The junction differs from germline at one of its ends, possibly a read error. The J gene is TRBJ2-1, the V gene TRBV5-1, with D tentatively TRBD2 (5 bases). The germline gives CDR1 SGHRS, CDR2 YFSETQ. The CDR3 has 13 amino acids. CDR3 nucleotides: TGCGTCAGCAGCCCCCGTGAGGGCAATGAGCAGTTCTTC. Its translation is CVSSPREGNEQFF.

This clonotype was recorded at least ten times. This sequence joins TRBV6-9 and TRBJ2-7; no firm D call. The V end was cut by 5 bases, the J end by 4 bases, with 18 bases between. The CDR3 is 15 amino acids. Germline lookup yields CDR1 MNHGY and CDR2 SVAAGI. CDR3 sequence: CASSGPPVGYYEQYF. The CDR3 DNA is TGTGCCAGCAGTGGCCCCCCAGTTGGTTATTACGAGCAGTACTTC.

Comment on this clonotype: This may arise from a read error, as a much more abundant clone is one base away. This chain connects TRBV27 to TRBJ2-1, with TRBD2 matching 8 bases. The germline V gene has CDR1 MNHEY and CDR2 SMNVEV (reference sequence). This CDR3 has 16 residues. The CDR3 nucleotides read TGTGCCGGCAGACCCGACGGACTAGCTCCTTACAATGAGCAGTTCTTC. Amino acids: CAGRPDGLAPYNEQFF.

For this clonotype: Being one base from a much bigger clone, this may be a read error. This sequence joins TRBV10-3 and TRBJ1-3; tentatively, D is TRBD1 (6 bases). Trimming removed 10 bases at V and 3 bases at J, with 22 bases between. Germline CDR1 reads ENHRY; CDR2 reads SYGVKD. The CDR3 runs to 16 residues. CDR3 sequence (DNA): TGTGCCACCTGGGCAGGGGAGGAATGGATTGGAAACACCATATATTTT. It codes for CATWAGEEWIGNTIYF.

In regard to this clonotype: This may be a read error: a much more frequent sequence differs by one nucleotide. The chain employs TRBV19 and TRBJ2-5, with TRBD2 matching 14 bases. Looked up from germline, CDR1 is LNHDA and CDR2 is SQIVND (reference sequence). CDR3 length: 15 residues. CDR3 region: CTSSTGLAGVETQYF. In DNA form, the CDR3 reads TGTACCAGTAGTACGGGACTAGCGGGAGTAGAGACCCAGTACTTC.

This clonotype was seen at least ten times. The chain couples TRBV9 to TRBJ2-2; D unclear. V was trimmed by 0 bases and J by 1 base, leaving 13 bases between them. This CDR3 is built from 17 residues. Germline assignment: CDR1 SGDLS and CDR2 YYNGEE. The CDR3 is CASSVASWAENTGELFF. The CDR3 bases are TGTGCCAGCAGCGTAGCTTCATGGGCGGAGAACACCGGGGAGCTGTTTTTT.

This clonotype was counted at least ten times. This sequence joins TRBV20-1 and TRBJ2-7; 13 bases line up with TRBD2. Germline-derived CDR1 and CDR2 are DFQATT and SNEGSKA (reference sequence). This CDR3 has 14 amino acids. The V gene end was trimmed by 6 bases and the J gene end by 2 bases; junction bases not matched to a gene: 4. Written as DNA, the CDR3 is TGCAGTGCCAGTGGACTAGCGGGAGCCTACGAGCAGTACTTC. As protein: CSASGLAGAYEQYF.